The rows below give T cell receptor beta chains drawn from one sample of a study of blood T cells in healthy people across ages. TCRdb reprocessed the 5' RACE reads via MiXCR and lists one record per CDR3 protein. The table has approximately 1.5 million distinct CDR3 sequences, approximately 32% seen once. Sequencing was carried out using blood. The receptors derive from a woman aged 25 to 39 in good health. Each CDR3 is given with its conserved first and last residue. The D gene is left open where the match is weak. Part of the rows lack a size; the others show once, few, many or a class for expanded clones.

j_call cdr3_length d_call clone_size v_call cdr3_aa cdr3_nt
TRBJ2-7 13 - - TRBV7-9 CASSLKPGTIQYF TGTGCCAGCAGCTTGAAGCCCGGGACGATCCAGTACTTC
TRBJ2-5 13 - many TRBV25-1 CASSEGRGATQYF TGTGCCAGCAGTGAGGGGAGAGGGGCGACCCAGTACTTC
TRBJ2-3 12 - few TRBV20-1 CSVQGSQYTQYF TGCAGTGTTCAGGGGTCCCAATATACGCAGTATTTT
TRBJ2-1 16 - many TRBV28 CASSPPERASYNEQFF TGTGCCAGCAGCCCCCCTGAGAGGGCTTCCTACAATGAGCAGTTCTTC
TRBJ2-3 15 - - TRBV19 CASSTLTGRADTQYF TGTGCCAGTAGTACCCTAACAGGGAGGGCAGATACGCAGTATTTT
TRBJ1-6 13 - - TRBV19 CASIPAGGSPLHF TGTGCCAGTATTCCGGCGGGGGGGTCACCCCTCCACTTT
TRBJ2-3 18 TRBD2 - TRBV5-1 CASSPLTSSGGKSDTQYF TGCGCCAGCAGCCCCTTAACCTCTAGCGGGGGAAAATCAGATACGCAGTATTTT
TRBJ2-2 13 TRBD1 - TRBV29-1 CSVQGENTGELFF TGCAGCGTTCAGGGGGAGAACACCGGGGAGCTGTTTTTT
TRBJ2-1 17 TRBD1 - TRBV11-3 CASSLKYRGEGYNEQLF TGTGCCAGCAGCCTAAAGTACAGGGGCGAAGGATACAATGAGCAGTTGTTC
TRBJ2-1 15 TRBD1 - TRBV7-9 CASSLRTGKYNEQFF TGTGCCAGCAGCTTACGGACAGGAAAATACAATGAGCAGTTCTTC
TRBJ2-1 15 TRBD2 - TRBV4-1 CASSQLRGGYNEQFF TGCGCCAGCAGCCAGTTACGCGGGGGGTACAATGAGCAGTTCTTC
TRBJ1-6 16 TRBD1 - TRBV11-1 CASSLEFGTGDSPLHF TGTGCCAGCAGCTTAGAGTTCGGGACAGGGGATTCACCCCTCCACTTT
TRBJ2-6 14 - - TRBV5-1 CASSPWTTTNVLTF TGCGCCAGCAGCCCCTGGACCACTACAAACGTCCTGACTTTC
TRBJ2-1 16 - - TRBV20-1 CSARDLGLNLNNEQFF TGCAGTGCTAGAGATCTCGGGCTCAACCTAAACAATGAGCAGTTCTTC
TRBJ2-5 15 - once TRBV13 CASSLGTGQEETQYF TGTGCCAGCAGCTTAGGGACAGGACAAGAAGAGACCCAGTACTTC
TRBJ2-3 17 TRBD2 few TRBV5-1 CASSLGGTSGGTDTQYF TGCGCCAGCAGCTTGGGTGGGACTAGCGGGGGCACAGATACGCAGTATTTT
TRBJ2-7 14 TRBD2 - TRBV20-1 CSASSGRAVHEQYF TGCAGTGCTAGTTCCGGGAGGGCGGTCCACGAGCAGTACTTC
TRBJ2-1 12 - - TRBV12-3/TRBV12-4 CASTPGGSEQFF TGTGCCAGCACCCCAGGGGGGAGCGAGCAGTTCTTC
TRBJ1-1 12 - - TRBV5-6 CASSSFDVEAFF TGTGCCAGCAGCTCATTCGACGTCGAAGCTTTCTTT
TRBJ2-3 16 TRBD2 many TRBV14 CASSRLAGERTDTQYF TGTGCCAGCAGCCGGCTAGCGGGGGAGCGCACAGATACGCAGTATTTT
TRBJ1-2 16 - few TRBV20-1 CSARDSGGRTNYGYTF TGCAGTGCTAGAGATTCGGGGGGGAGAACTAACTATGGCTACACCTTC
TRBJ2-7 13 - few TRBV11-3 CASSPRDEDEQYF TGTGCCAGCAGCCCCCGGGACGAGGACGAGCAGTACTTC
TRBJ2-7 15 - - TRBV7-9 CASSSYRSGSYEQYF TGTGCCAGCAGCAGCTACAGGTCCGGTTCGTACGAGCAGTACTTC
TRBJ1-4 15 TRBD1 - TRBV2 CASSEPGQGDEKLFF TGTGCCAGCAGTGAACCCGGGCAGGGGGATGAAAAACTGTTTTTT
TRBJ1-1 15 TRBD1 - TRBV7-9 CASSGEGQWIREAFF TGTGCCAGCAGCGGAGAGGGACAGTGGATCAGGGAAGCTTTCTTT
TRBJ2-1 16 TRBD2 - TRBV9 CASSVEASGGQNEQFF TGTGCCAGCAGCGTAGAGGCTAGCGGGGGGCAGAATGAGCAGTTCTTC
TRBJ2-5 15 - - TRBV5-4 CANMHLDRNWETQYF TGTGCCAACATGCATCTCGACCGGAACTGGGAGACCCAGTACTTC
TRBJ2-3 15 TRBD2 - TRBV10-3 CAADPLAGGTDTQYF TGTGCCGCAGACCCCCTAGCGGGAGGGACAGATACGCAGTATTTT
TRBJ2-3 12 - - TRBV28 CASSLDIRTQYF TGTGCCAGCAGTTTGGACATCCGTACGCAGTATTTT
TRBJ1-2 15 - - TRBV12-3/TRBV12-4 CASSSIGGANYGYTF TGTGCCAGCAGCTCCATAGGAGGGGCAAACTATGGCTACACCTTC
TRBJ2-2 14 - - TRBV13 CAISEDQLAGELFF TGTGCCATCTCCGAGGACCAATTGGCCGGGGAGCTGTTTTTT
TRBJ2-7 18 TRBD1 - TRBV7-2 CASSLVGPTGGWSYEQYF TGTGCCAGCAGCTTGGTAGGCCCGACAGGGGGCTGGTCCTACGAGCAGTACTTC
TRBJ1-1 13 - few TRBV7-9 CASSLGLFKGAFF TGTGCCAGCAGCTTGGGTCTATTTAAGGGAGCTTTCTTT
TRBJ1-5 15 TRBD1 - TRBV27 CASSYSGGPNQPQHF TGTGCCAGCAGTTATTCAGGGGGCCCCAATCAGCCCCAGCATTTT
TRBJ2-7 10 - - TRBV30 CVWGSYEQYF TGTGTCTGGGGATCCTACGAGCAGTACTTC
TRBJ1-6 13 TRBD1 - TRBV5-1 CAGTGQDNSPLHF TGCGCCGGCACGGGACAGGATAATTCACCCCTCCACTTT
TRBJ2-7 16 - - TRBV6-1 CVSSPPGGTASYEQYF TGTGTCAGCAGTCCCCCCGGCGGGACAGCGTCCTACGAGCAGTACTTC
TRBJ2-3 16 - - TRBV28 CASKSIWPTSTDTQYF TGTGCCAGCAAGTCGATTTGGCCAACAAGCACAGATACGCAGTATTTT
TRBJ1-1 14 TRBD1 - TRBV7-3 CASSATGIATEAFF TGTGCCAGCAGCGCGACAGGGATAGCCACTGAAGCTTTCTTT
TRBJ1-2 13 - many TRBV20-1 CSAQERKGDGYTF TGCAGTGCCCAAGAAAGAAAGGGGGATGGCTACACCTTC
TRBJ2-7 15 - - TRBV20-1 CSADPWGEANYEQYF TGCAGTGCAGACCCTTGGGGGGAGGCCAACTACGAGCAGTACTTC